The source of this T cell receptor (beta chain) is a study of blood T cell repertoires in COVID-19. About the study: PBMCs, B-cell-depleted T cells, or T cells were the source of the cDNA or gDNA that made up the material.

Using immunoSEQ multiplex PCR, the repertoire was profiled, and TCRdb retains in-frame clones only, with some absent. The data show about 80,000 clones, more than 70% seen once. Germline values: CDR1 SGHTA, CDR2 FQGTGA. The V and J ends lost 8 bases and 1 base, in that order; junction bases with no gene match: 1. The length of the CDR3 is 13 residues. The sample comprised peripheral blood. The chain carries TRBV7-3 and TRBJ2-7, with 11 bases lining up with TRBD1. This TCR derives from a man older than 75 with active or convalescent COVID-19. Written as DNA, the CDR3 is TGTGCCAGCGGACAGGGGGCGTCCTACGAGCAGTACTTC. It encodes CASGQGASYEQYF.